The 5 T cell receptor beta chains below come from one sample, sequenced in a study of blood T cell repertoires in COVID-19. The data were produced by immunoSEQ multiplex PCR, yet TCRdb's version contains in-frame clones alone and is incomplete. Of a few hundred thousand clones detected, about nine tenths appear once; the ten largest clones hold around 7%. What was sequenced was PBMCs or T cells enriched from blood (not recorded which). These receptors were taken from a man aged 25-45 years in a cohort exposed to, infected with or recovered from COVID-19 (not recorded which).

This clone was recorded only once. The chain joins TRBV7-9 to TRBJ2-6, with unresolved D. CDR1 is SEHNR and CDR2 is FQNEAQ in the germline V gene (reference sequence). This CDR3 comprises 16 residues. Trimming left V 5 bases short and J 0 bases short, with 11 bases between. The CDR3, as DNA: TGTGCCAGCAGCGAGATTGGGCACTCTGGGGCCAACGTCCTGACTTTC. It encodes CASSEIGHSGANVLTF.

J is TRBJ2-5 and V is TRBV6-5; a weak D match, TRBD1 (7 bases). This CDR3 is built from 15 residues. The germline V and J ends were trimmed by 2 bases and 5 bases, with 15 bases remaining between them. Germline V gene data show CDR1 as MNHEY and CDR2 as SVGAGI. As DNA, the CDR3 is TGTGCCAGCAGTTACCCTACAGGGGCGGGGGAGACCCAGTACTTC. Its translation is CASSYPTGAGETQYF.

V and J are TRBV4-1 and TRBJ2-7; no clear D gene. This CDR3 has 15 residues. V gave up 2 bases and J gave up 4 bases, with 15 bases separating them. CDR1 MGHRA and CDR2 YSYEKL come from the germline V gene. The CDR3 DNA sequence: TGCGCCAGCAGCCAACCAAAACGACAAATTTACGAGCAGTACTTC. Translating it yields CASSQPKRQIYEQYF.

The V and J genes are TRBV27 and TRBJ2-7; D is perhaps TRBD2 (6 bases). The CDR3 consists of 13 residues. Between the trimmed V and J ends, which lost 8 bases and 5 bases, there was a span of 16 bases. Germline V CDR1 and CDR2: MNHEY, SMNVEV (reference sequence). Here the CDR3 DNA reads TGTGCCAGCCTCGGAGCGGGTTCCCACGAGCAGTACTTC. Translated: CASLGAGSHEQYF.

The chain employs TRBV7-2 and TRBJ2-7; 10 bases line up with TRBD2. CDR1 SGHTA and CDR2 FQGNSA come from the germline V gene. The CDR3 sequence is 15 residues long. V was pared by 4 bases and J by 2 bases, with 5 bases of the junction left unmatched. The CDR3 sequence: CASSSLAGSAYEQYF. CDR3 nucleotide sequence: TGTGCCAGCAGCTCACTAGCGGGGAGCGCCTACGAGCAGTACTTC.